This T cell receptor (beta chain) stems from a study of technical replicates of blood from a handful of donors. The germline gives CDR1 SGHNT, CDR2 YYREEE (reference sequence). Trimming removed 4 bases at V and 3 bases at J, with 8 bases between. CDR3 size: 12 residues. Assay: immunoSEQ multiplex PCR; the TCRdb copy retains only in-frame clones and omits some. The data show about 58,000 clones, about nine tenths seen once. This sequence was found in a human donor in good health. Some clones in this sample may be carry-over from other donors' samples. This sequence joins TRBV5-4 and TRBJ2-7, with D tentatively TRBD1 (5 bases). The sequenced sample was PBMCs. CDR3 nucleotides: TGTGCCAGCAGCCCCACAGGCTACGAGCAGTACTTC. Translated, it gives CASSPTGYEQYF. Supplemented by reference TRBV5-4 and TRBJ2-7, the full variable domain reads ETGVTQSPTHLIKTRGQQVTLRCSSQSGHNTVSWYQQALGQGPQFIFQYYREEENGRGNFPPRFSGLQFPNYSSELNVNALELDDSALYLCASSPTGYEQYFGPGTRLTVT.